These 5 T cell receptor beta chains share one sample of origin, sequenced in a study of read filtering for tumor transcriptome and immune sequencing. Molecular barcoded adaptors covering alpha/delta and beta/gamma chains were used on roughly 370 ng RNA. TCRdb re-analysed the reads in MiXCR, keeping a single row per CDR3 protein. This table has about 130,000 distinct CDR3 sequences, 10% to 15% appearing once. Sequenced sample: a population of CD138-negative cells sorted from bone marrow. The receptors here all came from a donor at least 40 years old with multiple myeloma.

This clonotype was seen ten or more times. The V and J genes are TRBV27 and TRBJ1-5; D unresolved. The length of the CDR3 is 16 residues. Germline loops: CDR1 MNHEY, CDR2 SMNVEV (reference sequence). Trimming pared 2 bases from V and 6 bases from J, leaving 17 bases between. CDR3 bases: TGTGCCAGCAGTTTAGGTGGAACTCCCGGCAGTCAGCCCCAGCATTTT. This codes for CASSLGGTPGSQPQHF.

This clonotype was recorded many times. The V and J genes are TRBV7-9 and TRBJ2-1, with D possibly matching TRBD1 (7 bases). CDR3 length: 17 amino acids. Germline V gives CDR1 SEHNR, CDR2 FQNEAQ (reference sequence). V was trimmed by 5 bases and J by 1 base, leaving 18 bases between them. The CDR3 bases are TGTGCCAGCAGCCCTAGGGGGCCTAGCGCGTCCTACAATGAGCAGTTCTTC. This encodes CASSPRGPSASYNEQFF.

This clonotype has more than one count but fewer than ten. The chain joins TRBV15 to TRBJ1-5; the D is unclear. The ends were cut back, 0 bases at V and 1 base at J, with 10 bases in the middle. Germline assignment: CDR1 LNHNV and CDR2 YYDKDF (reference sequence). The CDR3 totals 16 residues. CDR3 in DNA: TGTGCCACCAGCAGAGACAGAACAGAGAGCAATCAGCCCCAGCATTTT. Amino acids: CATSRDRTESNQPQHF.

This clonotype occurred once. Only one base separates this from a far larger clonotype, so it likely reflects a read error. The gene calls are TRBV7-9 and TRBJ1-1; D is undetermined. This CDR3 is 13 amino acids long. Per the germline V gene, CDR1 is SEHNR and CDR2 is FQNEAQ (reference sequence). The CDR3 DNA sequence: TGTGCTAGCGGCTTAGCTTGGAACACTGAAGCTTTCTTT. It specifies CASGLAWNTEAFF.

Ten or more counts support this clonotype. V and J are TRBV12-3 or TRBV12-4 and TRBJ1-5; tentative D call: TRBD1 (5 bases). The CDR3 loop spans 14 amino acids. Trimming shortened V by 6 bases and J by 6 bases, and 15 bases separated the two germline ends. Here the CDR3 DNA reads TGTGCCAGCAGCCAGACAGAGGGCGGTCAGCCCCAGCATTTT. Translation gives CASSQTEGGQPQHF.